Sequencing of this T cell receptor beta chain was carried out in a study of T cell repertoires in cytomegalovirus infection. Overall study: An indication of both CMV infection and matching HLA type came from public TCR beta signatures.

This CDR3 contains 16 residues. V was pared by 0 bases and J by 8 bases, with 17 bases between. Looked up from germline, CDR1 is LNHNV and CDR2 is YYDKDF (reference sequence). TCRdb processed the reads anew with MiXCR; each CDR3 protein has one entry. The sample shows 20,000 to 30,000 distinct CDR3 sequences, approximately 24% of them seen only once. Overall study findings and caveats: Clonotypes of TCR beta that were HLA-C-restricted and CMV-specific dominated the ex vivo response.

Details on this clonotype: Antigen unknown.

The material sequenced was CD8+ T cells from cultured PBMCs, taken from culture after CMV antigen stimulation. The TCR comes from a human donor in good health (CMV status not recorded). Some clones in this sample may be carry-over from other donors' samples. The chain has TRBV15 and TRBJ2-1; D is possibly TRBD2 (6 bases). The CDR3 loop reads CATSRDRDSRLYEQFF. In nucleotides, the CDR3 is TGTGCCACCAGCAGAGACCGGGACTCCCGTCTGTATGAGCAGTTCTTC.